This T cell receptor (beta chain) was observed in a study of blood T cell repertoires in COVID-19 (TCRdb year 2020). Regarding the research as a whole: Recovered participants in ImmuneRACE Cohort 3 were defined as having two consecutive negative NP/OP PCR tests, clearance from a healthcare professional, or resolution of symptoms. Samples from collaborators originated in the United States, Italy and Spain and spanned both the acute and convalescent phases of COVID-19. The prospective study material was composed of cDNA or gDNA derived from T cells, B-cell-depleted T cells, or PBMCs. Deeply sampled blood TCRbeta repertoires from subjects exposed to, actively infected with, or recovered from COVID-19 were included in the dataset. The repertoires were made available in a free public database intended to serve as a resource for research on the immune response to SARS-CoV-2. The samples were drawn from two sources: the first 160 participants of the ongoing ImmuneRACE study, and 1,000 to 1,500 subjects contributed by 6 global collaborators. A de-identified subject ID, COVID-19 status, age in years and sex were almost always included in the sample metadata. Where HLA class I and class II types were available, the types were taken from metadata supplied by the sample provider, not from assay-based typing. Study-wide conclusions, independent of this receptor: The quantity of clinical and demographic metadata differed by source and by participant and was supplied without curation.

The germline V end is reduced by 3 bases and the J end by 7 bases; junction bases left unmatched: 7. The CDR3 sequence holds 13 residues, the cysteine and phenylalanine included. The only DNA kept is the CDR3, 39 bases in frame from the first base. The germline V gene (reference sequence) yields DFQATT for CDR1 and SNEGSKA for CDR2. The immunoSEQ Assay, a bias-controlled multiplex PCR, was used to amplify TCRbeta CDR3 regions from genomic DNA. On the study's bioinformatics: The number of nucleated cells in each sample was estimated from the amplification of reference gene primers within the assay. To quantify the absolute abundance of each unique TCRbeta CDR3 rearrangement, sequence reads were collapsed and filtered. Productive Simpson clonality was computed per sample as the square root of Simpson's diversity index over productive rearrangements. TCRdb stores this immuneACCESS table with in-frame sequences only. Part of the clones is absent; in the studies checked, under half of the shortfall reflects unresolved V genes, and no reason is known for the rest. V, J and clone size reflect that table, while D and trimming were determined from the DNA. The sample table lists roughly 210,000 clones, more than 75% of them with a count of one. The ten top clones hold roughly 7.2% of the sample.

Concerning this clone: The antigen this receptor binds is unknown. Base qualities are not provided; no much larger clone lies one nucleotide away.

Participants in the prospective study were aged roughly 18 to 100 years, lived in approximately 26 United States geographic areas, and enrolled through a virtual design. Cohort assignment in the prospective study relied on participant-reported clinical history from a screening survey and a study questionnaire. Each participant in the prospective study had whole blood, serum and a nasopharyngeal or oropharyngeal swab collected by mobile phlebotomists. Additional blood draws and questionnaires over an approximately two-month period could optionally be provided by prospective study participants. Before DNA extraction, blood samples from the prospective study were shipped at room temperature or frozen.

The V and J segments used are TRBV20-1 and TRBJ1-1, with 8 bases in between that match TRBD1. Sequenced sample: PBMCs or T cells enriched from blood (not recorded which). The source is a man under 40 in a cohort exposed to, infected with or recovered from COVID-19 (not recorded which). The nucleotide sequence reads TGCAGTGCTAGTAGACCCGACAGGGGTGAAGCTTTCTTT. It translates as CSASRPDRGEAFF.